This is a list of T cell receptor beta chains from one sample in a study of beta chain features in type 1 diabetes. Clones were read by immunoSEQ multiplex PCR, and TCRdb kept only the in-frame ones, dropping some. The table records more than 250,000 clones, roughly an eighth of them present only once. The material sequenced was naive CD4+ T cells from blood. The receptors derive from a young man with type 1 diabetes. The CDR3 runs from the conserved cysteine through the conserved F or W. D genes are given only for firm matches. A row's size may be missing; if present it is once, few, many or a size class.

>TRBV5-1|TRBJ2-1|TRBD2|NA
CASSPSGSRWDNEQFF
TGCGCCAGCAGCCCTAGCGGGAGCCGGTGGGACAATGAGCAGTTCTTC
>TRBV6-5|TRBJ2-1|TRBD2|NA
CASRTGGGEQFF
TGTGCCAGCAGGACGGGGGGAGGTGAGCAGTTCTTC
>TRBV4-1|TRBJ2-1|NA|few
CASSQGSHSYNEQFF
TGCGCCAGCAGCCAAGGTAGTCACTCCTACAATGAGCAGTTCTTC
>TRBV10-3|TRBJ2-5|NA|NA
CATHGDRTAKETQYF
TGTGCCACCCATGGGGACCGGACAGCCAAAGAGACCCAGTACTTC
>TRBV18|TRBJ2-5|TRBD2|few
CASSPPLTGGRETQYF
TGTGCCAGCTCACCACCGTTAACGGGAGGACGGGAGACCCAGTACTTC
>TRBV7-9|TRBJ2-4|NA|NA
CASSLAGANIQYF
TGTGCCAGCAGCTTAGCGGGAGCGAACATTCAGTACTTC
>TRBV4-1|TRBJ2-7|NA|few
CASSRTAAAENYEQYF
TGCGCCAGCAGCCGAACGGCGGCGGCAGAAAACTACGAGCAGTACTTC
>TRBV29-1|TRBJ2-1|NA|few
CSVEIGGRAGEQFF
TGCAGCGTTGAAATCGGGGGAAGGGCAGGCGAGCAGTTCTTC
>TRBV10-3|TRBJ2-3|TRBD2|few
CAISPVASGSTDTQYF
TGTGCCATCAGCCCGGTGGCTAGCGGGAGCACAGATACGCAGTATTTT
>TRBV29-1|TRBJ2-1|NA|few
CSGRRTAQYNEQFF
TGCAGCGGTAGGCGGACAGCTCAATACAATGAGCAGTTCTTC